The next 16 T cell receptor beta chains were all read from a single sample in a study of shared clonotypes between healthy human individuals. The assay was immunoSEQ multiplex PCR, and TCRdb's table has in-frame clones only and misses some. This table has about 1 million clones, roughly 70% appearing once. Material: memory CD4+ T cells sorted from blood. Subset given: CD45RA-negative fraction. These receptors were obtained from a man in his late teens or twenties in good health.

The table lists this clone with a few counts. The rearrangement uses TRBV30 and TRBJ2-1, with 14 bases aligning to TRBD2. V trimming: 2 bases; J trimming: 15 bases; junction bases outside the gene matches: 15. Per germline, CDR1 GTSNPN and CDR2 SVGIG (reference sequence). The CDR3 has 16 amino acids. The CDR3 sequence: CAWSPPSGTSGSEGFF. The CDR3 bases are TGTGCCTGGAGTCCACCCTCCGGGACTAGCGGGAGCGAGGGGTTCTTC.

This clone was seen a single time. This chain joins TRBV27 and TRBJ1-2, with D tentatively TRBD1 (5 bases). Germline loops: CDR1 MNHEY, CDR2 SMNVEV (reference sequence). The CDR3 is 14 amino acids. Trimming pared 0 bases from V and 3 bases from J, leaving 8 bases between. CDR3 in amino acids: CASSLSGRDYGYTF. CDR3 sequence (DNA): TGTGCCAGCAGTTTATCGGGCAGGGACTATGGCTACACCTTC.

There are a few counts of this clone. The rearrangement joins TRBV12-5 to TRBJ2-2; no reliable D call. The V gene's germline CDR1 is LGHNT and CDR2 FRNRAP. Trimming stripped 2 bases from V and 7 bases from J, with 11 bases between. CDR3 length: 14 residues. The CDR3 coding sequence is TGTGCTAGTGGTTTGCCCTCGCTGGGCGGGGAGCTGTTTTTT. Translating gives CASGLPSLGGELFF.

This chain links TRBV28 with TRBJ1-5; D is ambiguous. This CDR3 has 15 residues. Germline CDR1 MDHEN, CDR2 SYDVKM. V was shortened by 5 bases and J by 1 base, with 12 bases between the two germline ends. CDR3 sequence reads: CASSRGIVSNQPQHF. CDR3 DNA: TGTGCCAGCAGTCGGGGAATCGTGAGCAATCAGCCCCAGCATTTT.

For the CDR3, the DNA is TGTGCCAGCAGCCCGCCGCTGACAGATACGCAGTATTTT. Amino acid sequence: CASSPPLTDTQYF. The V and J genes are TRBV6-5 and TRBJ2-3; no firm D call. From germline, CDR1 is MNHEY and CDR2 SVGAGI. V lost 6 bases and J 3 bases, leaving 10 bases between the germline ends. The CDR3 is made up of 13 amino acids.

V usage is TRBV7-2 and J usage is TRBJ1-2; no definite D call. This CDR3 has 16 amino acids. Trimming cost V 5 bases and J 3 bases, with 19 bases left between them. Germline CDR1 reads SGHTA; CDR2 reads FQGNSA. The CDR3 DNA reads TGTGCCAGCAGCCCATCTGGACCGGGAGTATACTATGGCTACACCTTC. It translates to CASSPSGPGVYYGYTF.

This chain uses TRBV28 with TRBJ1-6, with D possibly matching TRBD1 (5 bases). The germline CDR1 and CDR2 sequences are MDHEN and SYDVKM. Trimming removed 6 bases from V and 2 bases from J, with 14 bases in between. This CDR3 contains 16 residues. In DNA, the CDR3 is TGTGCCAGCAGACCTAGACAGACAGCCTATAATTCACCCCTCCACTTT. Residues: CASRPRQTAYNSPLHF.

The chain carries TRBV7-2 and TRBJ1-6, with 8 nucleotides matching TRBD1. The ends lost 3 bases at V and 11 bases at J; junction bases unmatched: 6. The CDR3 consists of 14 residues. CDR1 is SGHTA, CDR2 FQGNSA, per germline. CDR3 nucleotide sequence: TGTGCCAGCAGCTTGGGGACAGGTTGGGCACCCCTCCACTTT. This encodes CASSLGTGWAPLHF. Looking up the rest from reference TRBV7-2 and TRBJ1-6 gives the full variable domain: GAGVSQSPSNKVTEKGKDVELRCDPISGHTALYWYRQSLGQGLEFLIYFQGNSAPDKSGLPSDRFSAERTGGSVSTLTIQRTQQEDSAVYLCASSLGTGWAPLHFGNGTRLTVT.

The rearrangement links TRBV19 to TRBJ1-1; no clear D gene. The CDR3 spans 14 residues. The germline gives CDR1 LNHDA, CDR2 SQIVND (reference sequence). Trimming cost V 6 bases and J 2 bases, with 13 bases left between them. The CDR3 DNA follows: TGTGCCAGTAGAGCAGAAACACCAAACACTGAAGCTTTCTTT. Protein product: CASRAETPNTEAFF.

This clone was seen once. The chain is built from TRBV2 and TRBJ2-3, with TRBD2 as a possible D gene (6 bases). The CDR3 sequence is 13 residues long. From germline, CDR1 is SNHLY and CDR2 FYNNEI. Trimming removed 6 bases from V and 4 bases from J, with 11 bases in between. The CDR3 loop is CASREGVSDTQYF. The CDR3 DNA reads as TGTGCCAGCAGGGAGGGAGTGTCAGATACGCAGTATTTT.

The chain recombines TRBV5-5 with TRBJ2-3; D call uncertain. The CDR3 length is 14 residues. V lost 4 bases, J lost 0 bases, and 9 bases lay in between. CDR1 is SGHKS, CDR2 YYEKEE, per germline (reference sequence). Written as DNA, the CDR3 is TGTGCCAGCAGCCCAGCCCCTAGCACAGATACGCAGTATTTT. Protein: CASSPAPSTDTQYF.

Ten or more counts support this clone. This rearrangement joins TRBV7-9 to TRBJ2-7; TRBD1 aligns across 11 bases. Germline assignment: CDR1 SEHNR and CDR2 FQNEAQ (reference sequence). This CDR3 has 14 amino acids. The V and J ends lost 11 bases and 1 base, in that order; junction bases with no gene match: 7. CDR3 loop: CASGTGGRSYEQYF. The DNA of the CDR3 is TGTGCCTCGGGGACAGGGGGGAGATCCTACGAGCAGTACTTC.

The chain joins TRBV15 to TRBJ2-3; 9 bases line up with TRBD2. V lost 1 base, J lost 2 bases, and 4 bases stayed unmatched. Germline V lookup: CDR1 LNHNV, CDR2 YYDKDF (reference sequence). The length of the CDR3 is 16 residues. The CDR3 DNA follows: TGTGCCACCAGCAGAGGAGCGGGGGGTTTCACAGATACGCAGTATTTT. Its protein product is CATSRGAGGFTDTQYF.

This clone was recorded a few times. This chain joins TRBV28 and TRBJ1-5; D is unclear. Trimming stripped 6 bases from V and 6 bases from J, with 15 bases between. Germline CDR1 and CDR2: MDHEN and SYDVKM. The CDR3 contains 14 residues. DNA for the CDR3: TGTGCCAGCAGCCCACTCACGGCCCGTCAGCCCCAGCATTTT. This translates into CASSPLTARQPQHF.

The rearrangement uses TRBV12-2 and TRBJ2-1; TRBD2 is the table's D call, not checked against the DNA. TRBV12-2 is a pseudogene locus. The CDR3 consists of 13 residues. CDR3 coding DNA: TGTGCAAGTCGCTTAGCGGGGGGGAATGAGCAGTTCTTC. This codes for CASRLAGGNEQFF.

The DNA of the CDR3 is TGTGCCAGCAGCCTCGGGACTAGTTTAGCCAAAAACATTCAGTACTTC. This translates into CASSLGTSLAKNIQYF. The rearrangement links TRBV7-9 to TRBJ2-4; 8 bases are shared with TRBD2. V was clipped by 5 bases and J by 0 bases; unmatched bases: 6. The CDR3 totals 16 residues. The germline CDR1 and CDR2 sequences are SEHNR and FQNEAQ (reference sequence).